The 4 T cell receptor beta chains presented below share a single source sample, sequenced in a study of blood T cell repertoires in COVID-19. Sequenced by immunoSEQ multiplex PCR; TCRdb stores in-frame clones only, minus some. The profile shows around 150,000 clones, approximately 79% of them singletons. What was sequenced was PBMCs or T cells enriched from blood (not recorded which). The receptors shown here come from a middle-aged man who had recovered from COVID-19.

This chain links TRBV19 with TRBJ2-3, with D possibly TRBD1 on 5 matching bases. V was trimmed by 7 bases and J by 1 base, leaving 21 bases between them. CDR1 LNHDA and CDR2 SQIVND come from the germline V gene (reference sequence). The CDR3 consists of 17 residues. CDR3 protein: CASTSSRGVDGTDTQYF. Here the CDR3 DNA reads TGTGCCAGTACCTCATCTAGGGGTGTGGATGGCACAGATACGCAGTATTTT.

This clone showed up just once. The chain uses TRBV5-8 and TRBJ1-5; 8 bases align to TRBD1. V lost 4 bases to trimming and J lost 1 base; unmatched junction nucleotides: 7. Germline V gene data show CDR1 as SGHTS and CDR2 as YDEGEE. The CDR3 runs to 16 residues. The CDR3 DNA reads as TGTGCCAGCAGCATAGGACAGGGATTAAGCAATCAGCCCCAGCATTTT. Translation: CASSIGQGLSNQPQHF.

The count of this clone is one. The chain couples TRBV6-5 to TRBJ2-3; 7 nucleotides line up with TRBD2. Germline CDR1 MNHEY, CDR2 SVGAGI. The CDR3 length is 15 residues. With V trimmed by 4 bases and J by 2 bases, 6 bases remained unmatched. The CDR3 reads CASSWSAGDTDTQYF. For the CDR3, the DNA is TGTGCCAGCAGTTGGTCGGCGGGGGACACAGATACGCAGTATTTT.

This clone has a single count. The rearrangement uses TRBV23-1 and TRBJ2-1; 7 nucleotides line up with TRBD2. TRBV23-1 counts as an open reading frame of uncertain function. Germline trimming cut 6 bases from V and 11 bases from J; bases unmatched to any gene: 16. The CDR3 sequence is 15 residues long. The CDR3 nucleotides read TGCGCCAGCAGGCCCCTTTCCGGGACTACTTTAAAGCAGTTCTTC. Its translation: CASRPLSGTTLKQFF.